Presented here are 8 T cell receptor beta chains from one specimen sequenced in a study of T cells in Graves' hyperthyroidism and ophthalmopathy. Authors of the study amplified TCR beta CDR3 regions from RNA transcripts. Initially, a first-round RT-PCR of the TCR CDR3 employed the HTBI primer set. TCRdb recomputed calls from the multiplex PCR reads with MiXCR, one row per CDR3 protein. Of about 520,000 distinct CDR3 sequences detected, approximately 24% appear once; the ten largest clones hold 10% to 12%. Input material: blood. These receptors all come from a woman under 40 with Graves' ophthalmopathy.

V is TRBV6-1 and J is TRBJ1-1; D remains ambiguous. The ends were cut back, 8 bases at V and 3 bases at J, with 10 bases in the middle. CDR1 and CDR2 from the germline V gene are MNHNS and SASEGT. This CDR3 is built from 12 residues. The CDR3 nucleotides read TGTGCCAGCCTTGTGGAAGACACTGAAGCTTTCTTT. Protein product: CASLVEDTEAFF.

V usage is TRBV5-1 and J usage is TRBJ1-2; the D gene is possibly TRBD1 (6 bases). CDR3 length: 14 amino acids. Germline CDR1 and CDR2: SGHRS and YFSETQ. Trimming removed 4 bases at V and 6 bases at J, with 16 bases between. The CDR3 bases are TGCGCCAGCAGCATAGGACAGTCCAGGGATGGCTACACCTTC. Its translation is CASSIGQSRDGYTF.

There are many counts of this clonotype. The chain employs TRBV6-4 and TRBJ1-5; D is uncertain. CDR3 length: 16 residues. CDR1 is MRHNA and CDR2 is SNTAGT in the germline V gene. The V end was cut by 1 base, the J end by 0 bases, with 10 bases between. As DNA, the CDR3 is TGTGCCAGCAGTGACTTGGCAGTCAATAGCAATCAGCCCCAGCATTTT. As protein: CASSDLAVNSNQPQHF.

This clonotype was counted only a few times. The chain links TRBV15 to TRBJ2-2, with TRBD2 as a possible D gene (5 bases). The CDR3 extends over 14 amino acids. Germline V lookup: CDR1 LNHNV, CDR2 YYDKDF (reference sequence). V lost 6 bases to trimming and J lost 4 bases, with 12 bases between them. CDR3: CATSRGVGTGELFF. CDR3 coding DNA: TGTGCCACCAGTCGGGGTGTAGGCACCGGGGAGCTGTTTTTT.

At least ten counts were recorded for this clonotype. The gene calls are TRBV5-1 and TRBJ2-2, with TRBD2 matching over 16 bases. The trim removed 4 bases at V and 5 bases at J, leaving 8 bases unmatched. Germline CDR1 SGHRS, CDR2 YFSETQ. The CDR3 length is 18 residues. The chain's CDR3 is CASSVGLAGGRETGELFF. The CDR3 coding sequence is TGCGCCAGCAGCGTGGGACTAGCGGGGGGGCGTGAGACCGGGGAGCTGTTTTTT.

The chain employs TRBV2 and TRBJ2-5; 10 bases fit TRBD1. CDR1 and CDR2 from the germline V gene are SNHLY and FYNNEI. The CDR3 consists of 16 residues. V lost 5 bases, J lost 2 bases, and 8 bases stayed unmatched. CDR3 bases: TGTGCCAGCAGTCTGGACAGGGGGTCCGCTCAAGAGACCCAGTACTTC. The encoded protein is CASSLDRGSAQETQYF.

The CDR3 bases are TGTGCCAGCAGTTCGACAGGGGTTTCCTATGGCTACACCTTC. Encoded protein: CASSSTGVSYGYTF. The genes are TRBV12-3 or TRBV12-4 and TRBJ1-2; 8 nucleotides line up with TRBD1. The CDR3 has 14 residues. Trimming took 4 bases from V and 4 from J; bases not matched to a gene: 5.

This clonotype was counted ten times or more. The rearrangement joins TRBV24-1 to TRBJ2-7; D possibly corresponds to TRBD1 (5 bases). Trimming shortened V by 4 bases and J by 3 bases, and 9 bases separated the two germline ends. The CDR3 totals 13 residues. Germline V gives CDR1 KGHDR, CDR2 SFDVKD. The DNA of the CDR3 is TGTGCCACCAGTGAAGGGGCCATCTACGAGCAGTACTTC. This encodes CATSEGAIYEQYF.